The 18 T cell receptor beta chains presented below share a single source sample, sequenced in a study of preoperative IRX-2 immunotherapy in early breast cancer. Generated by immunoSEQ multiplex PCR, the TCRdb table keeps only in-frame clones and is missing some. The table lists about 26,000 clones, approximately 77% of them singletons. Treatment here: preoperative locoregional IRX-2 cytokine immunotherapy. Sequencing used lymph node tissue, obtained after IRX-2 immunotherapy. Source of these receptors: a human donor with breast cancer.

This CDR3 is CATQGGETQYF. The CDR3 nucleotides read TGTGCCACCCAGGGTGGGGAGACCCAGTACTTC. The chain is built from TRBV12-5 and TRBJ2-5; weak D call: TRBD1 (5 bases). Germline V gives CDR1 LGHNT, CDR2 FRNRAP. The CDR3 sequence is 11 residues long.

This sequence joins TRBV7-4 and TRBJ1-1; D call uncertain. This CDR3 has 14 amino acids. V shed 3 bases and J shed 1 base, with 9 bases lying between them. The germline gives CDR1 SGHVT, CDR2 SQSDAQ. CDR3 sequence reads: CASSLGGANTEAFF. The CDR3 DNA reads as TGTGCCAGCAGCTTGGGAGGAGCGAACACTGAAGCTTTCTTT.

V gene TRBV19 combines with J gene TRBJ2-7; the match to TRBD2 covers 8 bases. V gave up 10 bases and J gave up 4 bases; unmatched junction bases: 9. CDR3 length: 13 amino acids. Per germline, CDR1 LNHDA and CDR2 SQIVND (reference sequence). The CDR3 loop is CATEAGVGYEQYF. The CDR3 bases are TGTGCCACAGAAGCGGGAGTAGGTTACGAGCAGTACTTC. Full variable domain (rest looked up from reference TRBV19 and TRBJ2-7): DGGITQSPKYLFRKEGQNVTLSCEQNLNHDAMYWYRQDPGQGLRLIYYSQIVNDFQKGDIAEGYSVSREKKESFPLTVTSAQKNPTAFYLCATEAGVGYEQYFGPGTRLTVT.

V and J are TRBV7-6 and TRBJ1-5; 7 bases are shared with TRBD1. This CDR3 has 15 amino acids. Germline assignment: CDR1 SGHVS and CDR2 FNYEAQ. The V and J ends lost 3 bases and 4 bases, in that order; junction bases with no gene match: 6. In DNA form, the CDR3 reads TGTGCCAGCAGCTTCGCAGGGGGGTCAAATCAGCCCCAGCATTTT. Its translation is CASSFAGGSNQPQHF.

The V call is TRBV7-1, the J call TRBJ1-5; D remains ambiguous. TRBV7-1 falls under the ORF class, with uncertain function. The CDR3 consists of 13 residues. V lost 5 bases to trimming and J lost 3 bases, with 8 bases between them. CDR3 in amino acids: CASSQDNNQPQHF. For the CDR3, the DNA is TGTGCCAGCAGCCAAGATAACAATCAGCCCCAGCATTTT.

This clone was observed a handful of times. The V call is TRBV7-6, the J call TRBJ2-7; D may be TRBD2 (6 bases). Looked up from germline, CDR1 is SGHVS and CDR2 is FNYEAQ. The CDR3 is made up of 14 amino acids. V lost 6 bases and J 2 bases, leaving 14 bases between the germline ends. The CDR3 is CASSRSGSTYEQYF. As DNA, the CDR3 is TGTGCCAGCAGTCGCAGCGGGTCAACCTACGAGCAGTACTTC.

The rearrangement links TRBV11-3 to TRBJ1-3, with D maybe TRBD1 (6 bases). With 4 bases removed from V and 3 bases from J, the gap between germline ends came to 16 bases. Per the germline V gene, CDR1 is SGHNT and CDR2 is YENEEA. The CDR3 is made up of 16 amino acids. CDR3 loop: CASSWFGRGGGNTIYF. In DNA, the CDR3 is TGTGCCAGCAGCTGGTTTGGCAGGGGCGGTGGAAACACCATATATTTT.

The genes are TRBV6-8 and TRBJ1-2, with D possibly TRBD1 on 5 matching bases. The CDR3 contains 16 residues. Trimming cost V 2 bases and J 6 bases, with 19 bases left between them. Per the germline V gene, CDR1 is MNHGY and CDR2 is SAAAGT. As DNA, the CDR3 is TGTGCCAGCAGTTACCCGCGCATTTTACAGGCGAATGGCTACACCTTC. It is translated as CASSYPRILQANGYTF.

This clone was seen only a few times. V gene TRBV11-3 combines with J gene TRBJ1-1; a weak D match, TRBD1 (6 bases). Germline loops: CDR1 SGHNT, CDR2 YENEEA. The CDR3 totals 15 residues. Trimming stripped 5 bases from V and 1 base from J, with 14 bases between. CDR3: CASSLWGTPNTEAFF. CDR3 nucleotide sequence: TGTGCCAGCAGCCTATGGGGGACACCGAACACTGAAGCTTTCTTT.

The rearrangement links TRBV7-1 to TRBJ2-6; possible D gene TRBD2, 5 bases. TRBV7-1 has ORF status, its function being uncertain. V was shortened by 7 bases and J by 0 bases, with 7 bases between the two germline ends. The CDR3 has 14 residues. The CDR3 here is CASTRGSGANVLTF. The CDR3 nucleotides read TGTGCCAGCACCCGGGGCTCTGGGGCCAACGTCCTGACTTTC.

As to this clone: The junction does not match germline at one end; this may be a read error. CDR3: CVSSPATGGKNIQYF. DNA for the CDR3: TGTGTCAGCTCACCGGCGACAGGGGGCAAAAACATTCAGTACTTC. This chain links TRBV18 with TRBJ2-4, with TRBD1 identical over 9 bases. Per germline, CDR1 KGHSH and CDR2 LQKENI. The CDR3 sequence is 15 residues long.

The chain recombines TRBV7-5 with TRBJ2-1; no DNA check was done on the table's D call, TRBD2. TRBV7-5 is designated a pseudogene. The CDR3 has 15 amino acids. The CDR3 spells CASSLEDSSYNEQFF. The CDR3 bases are TGTGCCAGCAGCTTGGAGGACTCCTCCTACAATGAGCAGTTCTTC.

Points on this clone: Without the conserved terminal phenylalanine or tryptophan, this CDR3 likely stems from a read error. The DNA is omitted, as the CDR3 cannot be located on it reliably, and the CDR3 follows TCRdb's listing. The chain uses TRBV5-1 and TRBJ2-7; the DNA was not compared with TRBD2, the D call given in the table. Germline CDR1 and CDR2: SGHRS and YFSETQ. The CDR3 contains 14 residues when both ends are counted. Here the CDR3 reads CASSPLAGGPPMIL.

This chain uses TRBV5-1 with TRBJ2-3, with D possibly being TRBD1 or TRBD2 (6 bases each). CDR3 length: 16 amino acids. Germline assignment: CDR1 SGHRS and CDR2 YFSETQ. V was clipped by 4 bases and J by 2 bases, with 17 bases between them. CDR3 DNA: TGCGCCAGCAGCAGGGGGGCCTCAAGGGACACAGATACGCAGTATTTT. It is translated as CASSRGASRDTDTQYF.

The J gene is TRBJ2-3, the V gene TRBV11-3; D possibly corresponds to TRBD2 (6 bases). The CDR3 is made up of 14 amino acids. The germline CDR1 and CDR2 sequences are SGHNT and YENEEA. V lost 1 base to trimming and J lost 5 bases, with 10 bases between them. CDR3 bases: TGTGCCAGCAGCTTAGGGTGGAGGGGAGATACGCAGTATTTT. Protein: CASSLGWRGDTQYF.

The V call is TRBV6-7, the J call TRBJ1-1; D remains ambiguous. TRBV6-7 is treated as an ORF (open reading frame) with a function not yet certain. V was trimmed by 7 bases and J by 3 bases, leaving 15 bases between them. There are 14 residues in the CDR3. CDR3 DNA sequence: TGTGCCAGCACAGTCGCGGGGAAGTACACTGAAGCTTTCTTT. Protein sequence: CASTVAGKYTEAFF.

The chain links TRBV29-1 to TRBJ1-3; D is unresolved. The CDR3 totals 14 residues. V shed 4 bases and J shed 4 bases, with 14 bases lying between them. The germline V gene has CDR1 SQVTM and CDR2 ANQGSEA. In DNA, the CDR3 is TGCAGCGTTGCGGGAGTTCCTACCGGAAACACCATATATTTT. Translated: CSVAGVPTGNTIYF.

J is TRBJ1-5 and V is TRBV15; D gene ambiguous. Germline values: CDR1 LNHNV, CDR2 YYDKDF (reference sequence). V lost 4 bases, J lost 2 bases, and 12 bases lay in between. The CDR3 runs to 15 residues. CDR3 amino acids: CATSIGGEGNQPQHF. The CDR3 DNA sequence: TGTGCCACCAGCATAGGTGGTGAGGGCAATCAGCCCCAGCATTTT.